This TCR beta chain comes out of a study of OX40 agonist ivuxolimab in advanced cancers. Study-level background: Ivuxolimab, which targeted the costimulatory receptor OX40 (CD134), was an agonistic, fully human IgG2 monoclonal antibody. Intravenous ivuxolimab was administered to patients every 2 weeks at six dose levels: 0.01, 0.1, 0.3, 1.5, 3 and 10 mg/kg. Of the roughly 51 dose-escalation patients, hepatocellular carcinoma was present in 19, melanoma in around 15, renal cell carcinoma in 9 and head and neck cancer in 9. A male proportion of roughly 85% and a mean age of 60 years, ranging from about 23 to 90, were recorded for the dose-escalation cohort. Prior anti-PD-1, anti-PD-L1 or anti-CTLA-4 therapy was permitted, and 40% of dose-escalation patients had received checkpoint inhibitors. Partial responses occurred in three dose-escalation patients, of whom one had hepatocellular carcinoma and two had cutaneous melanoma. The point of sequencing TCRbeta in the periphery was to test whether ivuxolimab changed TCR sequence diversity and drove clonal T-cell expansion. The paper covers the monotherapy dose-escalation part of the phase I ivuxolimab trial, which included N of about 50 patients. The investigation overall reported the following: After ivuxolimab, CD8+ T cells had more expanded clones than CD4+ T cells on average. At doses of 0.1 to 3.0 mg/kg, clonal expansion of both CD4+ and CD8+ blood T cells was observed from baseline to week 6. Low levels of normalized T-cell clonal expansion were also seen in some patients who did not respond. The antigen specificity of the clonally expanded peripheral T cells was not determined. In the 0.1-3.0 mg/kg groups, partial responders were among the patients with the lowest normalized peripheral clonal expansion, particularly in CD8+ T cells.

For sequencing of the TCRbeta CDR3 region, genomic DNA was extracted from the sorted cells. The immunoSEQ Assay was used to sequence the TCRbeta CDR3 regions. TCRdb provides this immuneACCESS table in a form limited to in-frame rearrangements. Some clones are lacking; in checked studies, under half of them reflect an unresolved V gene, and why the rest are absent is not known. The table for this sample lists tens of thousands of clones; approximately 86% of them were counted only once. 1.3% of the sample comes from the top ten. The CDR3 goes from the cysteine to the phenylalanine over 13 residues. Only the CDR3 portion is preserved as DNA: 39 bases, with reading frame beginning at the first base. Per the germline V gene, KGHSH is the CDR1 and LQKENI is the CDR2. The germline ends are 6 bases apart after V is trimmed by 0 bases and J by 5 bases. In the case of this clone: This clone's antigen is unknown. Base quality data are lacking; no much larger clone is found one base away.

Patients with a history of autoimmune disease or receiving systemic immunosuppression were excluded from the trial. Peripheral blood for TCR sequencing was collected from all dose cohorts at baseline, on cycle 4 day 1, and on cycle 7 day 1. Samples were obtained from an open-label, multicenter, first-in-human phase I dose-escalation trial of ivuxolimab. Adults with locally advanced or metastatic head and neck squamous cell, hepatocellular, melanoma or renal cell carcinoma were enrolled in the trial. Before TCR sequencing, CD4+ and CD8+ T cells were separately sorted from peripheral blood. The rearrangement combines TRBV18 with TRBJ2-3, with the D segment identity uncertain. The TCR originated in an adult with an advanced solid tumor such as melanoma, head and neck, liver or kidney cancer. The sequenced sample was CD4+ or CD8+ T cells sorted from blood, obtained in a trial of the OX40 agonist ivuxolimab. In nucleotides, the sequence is TGTGCCAGCTCACCACCCCAGCGAGATACGCAGTATTTT. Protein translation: CASSPPQRDTQYF.